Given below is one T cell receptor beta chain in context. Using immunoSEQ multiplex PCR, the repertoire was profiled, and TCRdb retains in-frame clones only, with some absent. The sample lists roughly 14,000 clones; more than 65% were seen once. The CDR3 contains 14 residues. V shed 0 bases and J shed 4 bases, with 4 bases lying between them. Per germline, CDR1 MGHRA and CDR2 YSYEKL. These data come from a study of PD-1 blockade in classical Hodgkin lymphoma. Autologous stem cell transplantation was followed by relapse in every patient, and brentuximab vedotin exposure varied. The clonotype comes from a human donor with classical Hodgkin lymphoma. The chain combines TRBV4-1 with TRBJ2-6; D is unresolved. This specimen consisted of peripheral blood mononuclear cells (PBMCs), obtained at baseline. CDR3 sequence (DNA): TGCGCCAGCAGCCAAGATGGGGGGGCCAACGTCCTGACTTTC. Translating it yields CASSQDGGANVLTF.